This is a list of T cell receptor beta chains from one sample in a study of control samples from healthy donors and cancer patients. Sequencing used immunoSEQ multiplex PCR; TCRdb keeps in-frame clones, though not all of them. This table has about 70,000 clones, 84% appearing once. The specimen was PBMCs. All receptors derive from a woman aged 50 to 60 with lung cancer. CDR3s leave out the opening cysteine and the closing phenylalanine or tryptophan.

J gene	V gene	CDR3 protein
TRBJ1-2	TRBV5-1	ASSFGQGYYGYT
TRBJ2-6	TRBV12-5	ASGRRLSGANVLT
TRBJ2-3	TRBV11-2	ASSLVGTSAADTQY
TRBJ2-3	TRBV5-1	ASRGKEDTQY
TRBJ1-5	TRBV7-2	ASSSYRGNQPQH
TRBJ1-5	TRBV9	ASSVSGGDGQPQH
TRBJ2-7	TRBV11-2	ASSLGRTRGNYEQY
TRBJ1-3	TRBV18	ASSTGDTIY
TRBJ1-6	TRBV7-8	ASSLGQGGSPLH
TRBJ2-7	TRBV4-1	ASSQLLGGAQEQY
TRBJ1-1	TRBV30	AWTMAGISNTEAF
TRBJ2-5	TRBV7-2	ASSLHNSQETQY
TRBJ2-2	TRBV7-2	ASSLVGQGQGYTGELF
TRBJ1-3	TRBV6-6	ASNRVGGEAVHSGNTIY
TRBJ2-1	TRBV6-2/TRBV6-3	ASSLDFNNEQF
TRBJ2-3	TRBV10-1	ASSESNSGGRADTQY
TRBJ2-2	TRBV7-2	ASSLASGFGGELF
TRBJ2-7	TRBV23-1	ASKTGRLWEQY